This TCR beta chain was observed in a study of OX40 agonist ivuxolimab in advanced cancers. Study outcomes and limitations: Expanded clones were, on average, more numerous in CD8+ T cells than in CD4+. There were also nonresponders showing low normalized T-cell clonal expansion.

V was shortened by 4 bases and J by 0 bases, with 9 bases between the two germline ends. The germline V gene encodes CDR1 MGHRA and CDR2 YSYEKL. The CDR3 length is 14 residues. On this clone: What it binds is not known. The same CDR3 can be traced to other DNA sequences in this sample.

Data came from immunoSEQ multiplex PCR; TCRdb stores just in-frame clones and leaves some out. The data show 11,000 to 15,000 clones, roughly 87% seen once. The specimen comprised CD4+ or CD8+ T cells sorted from blood, sampled in a trial of the OX40 agonist ivuxolimab. This TCR was recovered from an adult with an advanced solid tumor such as melanoma, head and neck, liver or kidney cancer. The genes are TRBV4-1 and TRBJ1-1; D is possibly TRBD1 (6 bases). This CDR3 is CASSPGQMNTEAFF. The CDR3 DNA sequence: TGCGCCAGCAGCCCTGGACAGATGAACACTGAAGCTTTCTTT.